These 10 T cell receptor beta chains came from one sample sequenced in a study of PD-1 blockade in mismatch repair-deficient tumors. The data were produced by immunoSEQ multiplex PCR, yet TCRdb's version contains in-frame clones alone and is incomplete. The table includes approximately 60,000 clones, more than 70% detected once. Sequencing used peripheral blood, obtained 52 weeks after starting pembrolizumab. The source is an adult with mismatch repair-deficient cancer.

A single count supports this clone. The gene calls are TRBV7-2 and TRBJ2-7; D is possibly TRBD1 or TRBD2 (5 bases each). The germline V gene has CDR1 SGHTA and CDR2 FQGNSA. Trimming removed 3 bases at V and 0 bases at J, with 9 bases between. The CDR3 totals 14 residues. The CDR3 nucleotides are TGTGCCAGCAGCTTGGGACCGCGCTCCTACGAGCAGTACTTC. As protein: CASSLGPRSYEQYF.

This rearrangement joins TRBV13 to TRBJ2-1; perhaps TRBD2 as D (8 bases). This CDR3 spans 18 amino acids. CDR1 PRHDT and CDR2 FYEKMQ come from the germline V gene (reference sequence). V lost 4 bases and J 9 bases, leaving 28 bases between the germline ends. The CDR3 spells CASSYLRDSRLAWTEQFF. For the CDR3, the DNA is TGTGCCAGCAGCTACCTCAGGGACAGCCGACTAGCGTGGACTGAGCAGTTCTTC.

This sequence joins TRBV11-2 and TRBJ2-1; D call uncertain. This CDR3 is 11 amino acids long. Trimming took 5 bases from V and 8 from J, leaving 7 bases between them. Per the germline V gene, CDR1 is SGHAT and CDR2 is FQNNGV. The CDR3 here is CASSALDEQFF. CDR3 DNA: TGTGCCAGCAGCGCGTTGGATGAGCAGTTCTTC. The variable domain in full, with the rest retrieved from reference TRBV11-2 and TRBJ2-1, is EAGVAQSPRYKIIEKRQSVAFWCNPISGHATLYWYQQILGQGPKLLIQFQNNGVVDDSQLPKDRFSAERLKGVDSTLKIQPAKLEDSAVYLCASSALDEQFFGPGTRLTVL.

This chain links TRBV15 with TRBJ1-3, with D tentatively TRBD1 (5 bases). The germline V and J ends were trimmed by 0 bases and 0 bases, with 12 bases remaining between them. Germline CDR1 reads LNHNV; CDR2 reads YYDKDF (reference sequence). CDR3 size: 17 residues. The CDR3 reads CATSRDRIQVSGNTIYF. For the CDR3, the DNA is TGTGCCACCAGCAGAGATAGAATACAGGTCTCTGGAAACACCATATATTTT.

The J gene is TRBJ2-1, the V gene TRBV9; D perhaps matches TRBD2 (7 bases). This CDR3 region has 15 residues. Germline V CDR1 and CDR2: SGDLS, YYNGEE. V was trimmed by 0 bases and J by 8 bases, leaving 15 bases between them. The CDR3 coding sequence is TGTGCCAGCAGCGTAGCGGGGGGCATGGGCGATGAGCAGTTCTTC. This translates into CASSVAGGMGDEQFF.

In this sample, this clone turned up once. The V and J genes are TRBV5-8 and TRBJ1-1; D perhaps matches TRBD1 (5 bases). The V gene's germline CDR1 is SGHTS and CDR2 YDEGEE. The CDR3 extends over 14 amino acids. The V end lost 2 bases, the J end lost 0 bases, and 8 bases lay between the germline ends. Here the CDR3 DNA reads TGTGCCAGCAGCTTCTCCAGGGTGAACACTGAAGCTTTCTTT. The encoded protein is CASSFSRVNTEAFF.

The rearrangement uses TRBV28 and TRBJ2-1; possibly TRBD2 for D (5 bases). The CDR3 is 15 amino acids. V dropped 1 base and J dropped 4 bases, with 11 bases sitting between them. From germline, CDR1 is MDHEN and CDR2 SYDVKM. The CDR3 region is CASSLSSGHYNEQFF. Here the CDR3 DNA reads TGTGCCAGCAGTTTATCCAGCGGCCATTACAATGAGCAGTTCTTC.

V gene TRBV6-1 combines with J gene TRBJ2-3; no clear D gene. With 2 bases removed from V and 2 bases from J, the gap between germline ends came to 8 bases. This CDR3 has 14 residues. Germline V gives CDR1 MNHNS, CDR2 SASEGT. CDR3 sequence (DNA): TGTGCCAGCAGTGAAAAGAGACTCACAGATACGCAGTATTTT. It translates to CASSEKRLTDTQYF.

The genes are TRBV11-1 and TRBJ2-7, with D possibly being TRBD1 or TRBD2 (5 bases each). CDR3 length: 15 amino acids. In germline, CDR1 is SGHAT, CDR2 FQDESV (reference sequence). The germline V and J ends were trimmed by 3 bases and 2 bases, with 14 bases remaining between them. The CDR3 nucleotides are TGTGCCAGCAGCTTCCCCCGGGACGGGACCTACGAGCAGTACTTC. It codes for CASSFPRDGTYEQYF.

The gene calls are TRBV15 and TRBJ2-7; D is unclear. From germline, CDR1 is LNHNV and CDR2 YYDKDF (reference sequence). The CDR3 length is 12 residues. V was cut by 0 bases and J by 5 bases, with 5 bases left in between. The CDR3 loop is CATSRDFNEQYF. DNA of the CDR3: TGTGCCACCAGCAGAGATTTTAACGAGCAGTACTTC. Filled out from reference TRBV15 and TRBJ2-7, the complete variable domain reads DAMVIQNPRYQVTQFGKPVTLSCSQTLNHNVMYWYQQKSSQAPKLLFHYYDKDFNNEADTPDNFQSRRPNTSFCFLDIRSPGLGDTAMYLCATSRDFNEQYFGPGTRLTVT.